This T cell receptor delta chain comes out of a study of gamma-delta chains in newborns, infants, children. Note on this clone: This sample includes further DNA sequences coding for the same CDR3.

The CDR3 extends over 22 amino acids. The ends lost 0 bases at V and 0 bases at J; junction bases unmatched: 20. CDR1 NSMFDY and CDR2 ISSIKDK come from the germline V gene. TCRdb re-processed the reads using CATT. This table has around 4,000 delta-chain clones, approximately 35% appearing once. This sequence was found in a child who received the measles vaccine. The chain recombines TRAV29/DV5 with TRDJ1; 13 bases map to TRDD3. Specimen: blood. CDR3 in amino acids: CAASAPTVGLGDTGIHTDKLIF. DNA for the CDR3: TGTGCAGCAAGCGCGCCCACTGTGGGACTGGGGGATACGGGGATACACACCGATAAACTCATCTTT. Filled out from reference TRAV29/DV5 and TRDJ1, the complete variable domain reads DQQVKQNSPSLSVQEGRISILNCDYTNSMFDYFLWYKKYPAEGPTFLISISSIKDKNEDGRFTVFLNKSAKHLSLHIVPSQPGDSAVYFCAASAPTVGLGDTGIHTDKLIFGKGTRVTVEP.